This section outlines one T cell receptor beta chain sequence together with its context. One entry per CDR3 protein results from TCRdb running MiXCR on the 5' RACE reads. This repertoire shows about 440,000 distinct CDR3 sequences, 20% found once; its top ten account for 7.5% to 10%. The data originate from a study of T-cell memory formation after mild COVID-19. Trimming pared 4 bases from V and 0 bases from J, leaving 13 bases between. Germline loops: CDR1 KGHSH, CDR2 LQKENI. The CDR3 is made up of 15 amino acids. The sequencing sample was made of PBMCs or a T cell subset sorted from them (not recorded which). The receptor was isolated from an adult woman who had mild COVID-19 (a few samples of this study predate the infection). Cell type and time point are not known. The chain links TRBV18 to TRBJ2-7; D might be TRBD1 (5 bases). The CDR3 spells CASSHRQGLSYEQYF. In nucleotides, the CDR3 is TGTGCCAGCTCACACAGGCAAGGCCTCTCCTACGAGCAGTACTTC.